A single sample is the source of the 11 T cell receptor beta chains below, sequenced in a study of early T cells in non-severe SARS-CoV-2 infection. TCRdb re-called the 5' RACE reads with MiXCR, one entry per CDR3 protein. This table holds approximately 100,000 distinct CDR3 sequences, roughly 15% found once. The sequenced sample was whole blood. The receptors shown here come from an adult who was a healthcare worker with PCR-confirmed SARS-CoV-2 infection or an uninfected control (not recorded which).

This clonotype has more than one count but fewer than ten. The V gene is TRBV12-3 or TRBV12-4, the J gene TRBJ1-5; TRBD1 aligns across 7 bases. This CDR3 comprises 14 residues. V lost 6 bases to trimming and J lost 4 bases; unmatched junction nucleotides: 6. The CDR3 region has the DNA TGTGCCAGCAGGGTCGGGACAGTAAATCAGCCCCAGCATTTT. This gives the protein CASRVGTVNQPQHF.

The chain uses TRBV29-1 and TRBJ2-3, with a tentative D call TRBD2 (6 bases). Trimming stripped 3 bases from V and 4 bases from J, with 14 bases between. In germline, CDR1 is SQVTM, CDR2 ANQGSEA. The CDR3 has 14 amino acids. In DNA, the CDR3 is TGCAGCGTTGATTGGGCGCGGGGATCAGATACGCAGTATTTT. It specifies CSVDWARGSDTQYF.

This clonotype was seen at least ten times. V gene TRBV7-9 combines with J gene TRBJ2-5; 9 bases match TRBD1. The CDR3 covers 14 residues. The V gene end was trimmed by 5 bases and the J gene end by 5 bases; junction bases not matched to a gene: 6. The V gene's germline CDR1 is SEHNR and CDR2 FQNEAQ (reference sequence). The CDR3 sequence is CASSAGQGRETQYF. CDR3 nucleotides: TGTGCCAGCAGCGCCGGACAGGGGCGGGAGACCCAGTACTTC. Filled out from reference TRBV7-9 and TRBJ2-5, the complete variable domain reads DTGVSQNPRHKITKRGQNVTFRCDPISEHNRLYWYRQTLGQGPEFLTYFQNEAQLEKSRLLSDRFSAERPKGSFSTLEIQRTEQGDSAMYLCASSAGQGRETQYFGPGTRLLVL.

A few counts support this clonotype. The chain uses TRBV28 and TRBJ2-4; 7 bases are shared with TRBD1. Germline values: CDR1 MDHEN, CDR2 SYDVKM. The CDR3 totals 14 residues. With 5 bases clipped from V and 7 bases from J, the junction kept 8 bases outside the gene matches. The DNA of the CDR3 is TGTGCCAGCAGTACTAAACCACAGGGGAACATTCAGTACTTC. It yields the protein CASSTKPQGNIQYF.

V usage is TRBV28 and J usage is TRBJ1-2; D not certain. The length of the CDR3 is 13 residues. CDR1 is MDHEN, CDR2 SYDVKM, per germline. Trimming removed 4 bases from V and 0 bases from J, with 6 bases in between. This CDR3 is CASSSGPNYGYTF. In DNA form, the CDR3 reads TGTGCCAGCAGTTCGGGCCCTAACTATGGCTACACCTTC.

This clonotype was found a few times. The chain is built from TRBV7-2 and TRBJ2-1; D is possibly TRBD1 or TRBD2 (6 bases each). V lost 0 bases and J lost 13, with 13 bases in between. This CDR3 has 13 residues. From germline, CDR1 is SGHTA and CDR2 FQGNSA. CDR3 coding DNA: TGTGCCAGCAGCTTAGCGCTCCGGGGGCACCAGTTCTTC. Its protein product is CASSLALRGHQFF.

The chain employs TRBV12-3 or TRBV12-4 and TRBJ2-7; D may be TRBD2 (6 bases). Trimming took 6 bases from V and 0 from J, leaving 12 bases between them. This CDR3 has 14 residues. CDR3 bases: TGTGCCAGCAGCCGCGGGACGGGCTCCTACGAGCAGTACTTC. It yields the protein CASSRGTGSYEQYF.

This clonotype has just a few counts. The V gene is TRBV7-9, the J gene TRBJ1-5; TRBD1 matches at 7 bases. Losses at the gene ends were 5 bases for V and 6 bases for J; bases not matched to a gene: 4. CDR3 length: 13 amino acids. Germline V gives CDR1 SEHNR, CDR2 FQNEAQ (reference sequence). Written as DNA, the CDR3 is TGTGCCAGCAGCCAGACAGGGTTTCAGCCCCAGCATTTT. Its translation: CASSQTGFQPQHF. The full variable domain, completed using reference TRBV7-9 and TRBJ1-5, is DTGVSQNPRHKITKRGQNVTFRCDPISEHNRLYWYRQTLGQGPEFLTYFQNEAQLEKSRLLSDRFSAERPKGSFSTLEIQRTEQGDSAMYLCASSQTGFQPQHFGDGTRLSIL.

This clonotype was picked up a small number of times. This rearrangement joins TRBV28 to TRBJ1-5; 9 bases are a match to TRBD1. The CDR3 length is 15 residues. With V trimmed by 3 bases and J by 6 bases, 6 bases remained unmatched. Germline V gene lookup returns CDR1 MDHEN and CDR2 SYDVKM. The CDR3 sequence is CASSLSGTGSQPQHF. The CDR3 DNA is TGTGCCAGCAGTTTGTCCGGGACAGGGAGTCAGCCCCAGCATTTT.

This clonotype was seen at least ten times. V usage is TRBV5-6 and J usage is TRBJ1-6; D is perhaps TRBD1 (6 bases). Germline lookup yields CDR1 SGHDT and CDR2 YYEEEE. The CDR3 runs to 17 residues. The ends were cut back, 1 base at V and 6 bases at J, with 17 bases in the middle. The CDR3 nucleotides read TGTGCCAGCAGCTTGTTTTTCGGTCAGGGGCCTAATTCACCCCTCCACTTT. It yields the protein CASSLFFGQGPNSPLHF. Full variable domain (outside the CDR3, taken from reference TRBV5-6 and TRBJ1-6): DAGVTQSPTHLIKTRGQQVTLRCSPKSGHDTVSWYQQALGQGPQFIFQYYEEEERQRGNFPDRFSGHQFPNYSSELNVNALLLGDSALYLCASSLFFGQGPNSPLHFGNGTRLTVT.

This clonotype was seen at least ten times. The chain combines TRBV6-2 or TRBV6-3 with TRBJ1-1; a possible D gene is TRBD1 (5 bases). V was cut by 4 bases and J by 0 bases, with 12 bases left in between. Germline loops: CDR1 MNHEY, CDR2 SVGEGT. There are 15 residues in the CDR3. The CDR3 spells CASSLTENMNTEAFF. The CDR3 DNA is TGTGCCAGCAGTTTGACAGAGAACATGAACACTGAAGCTTTCTTT.